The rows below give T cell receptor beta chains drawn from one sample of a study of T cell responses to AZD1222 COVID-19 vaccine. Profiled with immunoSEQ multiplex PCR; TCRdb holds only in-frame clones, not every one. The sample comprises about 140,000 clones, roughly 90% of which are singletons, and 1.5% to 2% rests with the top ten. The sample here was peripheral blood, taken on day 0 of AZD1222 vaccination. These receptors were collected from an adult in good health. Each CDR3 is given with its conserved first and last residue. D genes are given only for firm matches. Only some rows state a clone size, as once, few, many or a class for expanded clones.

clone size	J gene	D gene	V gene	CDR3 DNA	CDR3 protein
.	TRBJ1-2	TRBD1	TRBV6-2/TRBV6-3	TGTGCCAGCAGTCCCGGACAGGGGAGGAGTGGTGGCTACACCTTC	CASSPGQGRSGGYTF
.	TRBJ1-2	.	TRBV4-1	TGCGCCAGCAGCCAAGAGGGGGGATCCTTCTATGGCTACACCTTC	CASSQEGGSFYGYTF
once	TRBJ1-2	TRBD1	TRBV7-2	TGTGCCAGCAGGACCGGGACAGGGACCTTGGGGACCTTC	CASRTGTGTLGTF
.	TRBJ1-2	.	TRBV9	TGTGCCAGCAGCGTAGCAGTCAGGGGCTATGGCTACACCTTC	CASSVAVRGYGYTF
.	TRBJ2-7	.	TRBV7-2	TGTGCCAGCAGCCATGGACTCCGAAACCCCTACGAGCAGTACTTC	CASSHGLRNPYEQYF
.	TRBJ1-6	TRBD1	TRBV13	TGTGCCAGCAGCTTAGGCCTTACAGGGGGGAATTCACCCCTCCACTTT	CASSLGLTGGNSPLHF
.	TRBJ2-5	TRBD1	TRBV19	TGTGCCAGCACCGTTGACCGACAGGGGCGGGATGGAGAGACCCAGTACTTC	CASTVDRQGRDGETQYF
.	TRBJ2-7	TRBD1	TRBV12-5	TGTGCTAGTGGTTTGACGGACAGGGCAGGGGAGCAGTACTTC	CASGLTDRAGEQYF
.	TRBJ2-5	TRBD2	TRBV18	TGTGCCAGCTCCCCGGGACTAGCGGGACTACTGTACCAAGAGACCCAGTACTTC	CASSPGLAGLLYQETQYF
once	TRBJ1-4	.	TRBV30	TGTGCCTGGAGTGCTGTTAGGGGTCGTGAAAAACTGTTTTTT	CAWSAVRGREKLFF
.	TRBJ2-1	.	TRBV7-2	TGTGCCAGCAGCTTCATGGGACCCTACAATGAGCAGTTCTTC	CASSFMGPYNEQFF
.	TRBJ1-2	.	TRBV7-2	TGTGCCAGCAGCTTAGCGGGACAAAACTATGGCTACACCTTC	CASSLAGQNYGYTF
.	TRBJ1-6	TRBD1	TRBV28	TGTGCCAGCAGTTTACGTGCAGGGGGGAGCTCCTATAATTCACCCCTCCACTTT	CASSLRAGGSSYNSPLHF
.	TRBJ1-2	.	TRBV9	TGTGCCAGCAGCGTAGGTAAAGTTCAACCCCCTGGCACCTTC	CASSVGKVQPPGTF
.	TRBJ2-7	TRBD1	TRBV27	TGTGCCAGCAGTTTAACGGGACAGGCTATCTACGAGCAGTACTTC	CASSLTGQAIYEQYF
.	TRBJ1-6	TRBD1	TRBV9	TGTGCCAGCAGCGCACCACGACAGGGTGATAATTCACCCCTCCACTTT	CASSAPRQGDNSPLHF
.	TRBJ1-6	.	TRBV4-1	TGCGCCAGCAGCCAAGGGACGGATAATTCACCCCTCCACTTT	CASSQGTDNSPLHF
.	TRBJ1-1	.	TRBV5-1	TGCGCCAGCAGCCTCTACCTGGGGGGGAACACTGAAGCTTTCTTT	CASSLYLGGNTEAFF
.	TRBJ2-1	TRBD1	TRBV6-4	TGTGCCAGCAGTCGGTACCAGGGGGCTAGTGAGCAGTTCTTC	CASSRYQGASEQFF
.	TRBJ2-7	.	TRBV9	TGTGCCAGCAGCGTGGGTTCCCCCTACGAGCAGTACTTC	CASSVGSPYEQYF
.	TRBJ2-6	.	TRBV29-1	TGCAGCGTTGAAGGCCGGGGGAACTCTGGGGCCAACGTCCTGACTTTC	CSVEGRGNSGANVLTF
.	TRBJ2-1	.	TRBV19	TGTGCCAGTAGTGGGACTCCAAGATCCTACAATGAGCAGTTCTTC	CASSGTPRSYNEQFF
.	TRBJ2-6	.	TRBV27	TGTGCCAGCAGGACCCCAGGGGCTGGGGCCAACGTCCTGACTTTC	CASRTPGAGANVLTF
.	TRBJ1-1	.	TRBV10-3	TGTGCCATCAGTGACCGAGTGAGTGCTTTCTTT	CAISDRVSAFF
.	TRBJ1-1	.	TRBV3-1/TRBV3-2	TGTGCCAGCAGCCAACTAAAAGGGACTGAAGCTTTCTTT	CASSQLKGTEAFF
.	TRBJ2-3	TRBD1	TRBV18	TGTGCCAGCTCACCCCGAGGACAGGTCCGCACAGATACGCAGTATTTT	CASSPRGQVRTDTQYF
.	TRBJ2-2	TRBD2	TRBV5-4	TGTGCCAGCAGCAGTAGCGGGAGGGCCATGGGCGGGGAGCTGTTTTTT	CASSSSGRAMGGELFF
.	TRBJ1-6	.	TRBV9	TGTGCCAGCAGCCCCAAAACGAGTGGGGGGGCTGATTCACCCCTCCACTTT	CASSPKTSGGADSPLHF
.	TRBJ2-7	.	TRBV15	TGTGCCACCAGCAGAGATCGTTTCGGGACGGGGTACGAGCAGTACTTC	CATSRDRFGTGYEQYF
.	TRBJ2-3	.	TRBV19	TGTGCCAGTAGTAAACGACTAACAGATACGCAGTATTTT	CASSKRLTDTQYF
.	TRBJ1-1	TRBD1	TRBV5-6	TGTGCCAGCAGCGAGACAGGGGCCCCGAACACTGAAGCTTTCTTT	CASSETGAPNTEAFF
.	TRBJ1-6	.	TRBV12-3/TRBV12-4	TGTGCCAGCAGTTTACAGGACAGAGTCCTCCACTTT	CASSLQDRVLHF
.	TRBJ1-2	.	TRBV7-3	TGTGCCAGCAGCTTGTCAGGCGCCTTATATGGCTACACCTTC	CASSLSGALYGYTF
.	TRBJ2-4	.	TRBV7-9	TGTGCCAGCAGCTCGAATAACATTCAGTACTTC	CASSSNNIQYF
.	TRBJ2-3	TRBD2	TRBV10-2	TGCGCCAGCAGTGGGGAGACTAGCGGGAGATCAGATACGCAGTATTTT	CASSGETSGRSDTQYF
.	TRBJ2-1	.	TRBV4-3	TGCGCCAGCAGCCCAGAGGACCCGACGGGGTCCAATGAGCAGTTCTTC	CASSPEDPTGSNEQFF
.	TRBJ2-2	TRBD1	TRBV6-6	TGTGCCAGCACCAATTTCGGACAGGGTAACACCGGGGAGCTGTTTTTT	CASTNFGQGNTGELFF
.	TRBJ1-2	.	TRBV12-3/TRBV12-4	TGTGCCAGCAGTTTATCTCTAGGCTATGGCTACACCTTC	CASSLSLGYGYTF
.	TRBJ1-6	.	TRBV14	TGTGCCAGCAGCCAAGACAGGGGTAATTCACCCCTCCACTTT	CASSQDRGNSPLHF
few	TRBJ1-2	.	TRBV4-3	TGCGCCAGCAGCCAAGCTCCCCTTATAAACACTTATGGCTACACCTTC	CASSQAPLINTYGYTF
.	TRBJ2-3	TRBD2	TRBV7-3	TGTGCCAGCAGCTCCCGCACGGGACTAGCGGGAGGGGGCACAGATACGCAGTATTTT	CASSSRTGLAGGGTDTQYF
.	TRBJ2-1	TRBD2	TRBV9	TGTGCCAGCAGCGTAGAACTAGCGGGAGTAAGTAATGAGCAGTTCTTC	CASSVELAGVSNEQFF
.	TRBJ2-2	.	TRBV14	TGTGCCAGCAGCCAAGAAGGGACCGGGGAGCTGTTTTTT	CASSQEGTGELFF
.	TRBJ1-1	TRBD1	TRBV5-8	TGTGCCAGCAGCTTGGACGACAGGGCCCCCGAAGCTTTCTTT	CASSLDDRAPEAFF
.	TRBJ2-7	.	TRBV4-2	TGTGCCAGCAGCCAAGAGTGGCATATAGAGCAGTACTTC	CASSQEWHIEQYF
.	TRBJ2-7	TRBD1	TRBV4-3	TGCGCCAGCAGCCAAGCACCCCGGGACAGGTTTTCCTACGAGCAGTACTTC	CASSQAPRDRFSYEQYF
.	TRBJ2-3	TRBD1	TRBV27	TGTGCCAGCAGTTTGGGGGTGGGACAGACTAGCACAGATACGCAGTATTTT	CASSLGVGQTSTDTQYF
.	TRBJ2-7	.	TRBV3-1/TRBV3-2	TGTGCCAGCAACGTTCAGGGTAGTTCTGGAGAGCAGTACTTC	CASNVQGSSGEQYF
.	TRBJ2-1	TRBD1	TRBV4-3	TGCGCCAGCGGGGACAGGGGGAGCTACAATGAGCAGTTCTTC	CASGDRGSYNEQFF
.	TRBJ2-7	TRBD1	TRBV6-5	TGTGCCAGCAGCCAGGGAAACAGGGGTGGCTACGAGCAGTACTTC	CASSQGNRGGYEQYF
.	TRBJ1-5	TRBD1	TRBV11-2	TGTGCCAGCAGCTCTGGACAGGTTTTCAATCAGCCCCAGCATTTT	CASSSGQVFNQPQHF
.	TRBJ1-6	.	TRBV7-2	TGTGCCAGCAGCTTAGGTGGGTGGGGGGAATCACCCCTCCACTTT	CASSLGGWGESPLHF
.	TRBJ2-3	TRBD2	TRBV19	TGTGCCAGTAGTATAACCCTAGCGGGGGGGCGGGATACGCAGTATTTT	CASSITLAGGRDTQYF
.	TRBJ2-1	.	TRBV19	TGTGCCAGTAGTATAACTGGGGGGATGGGCAGGATAAACAATGAGCAGTTCTTC	CASSITGGMGRINNEQFF
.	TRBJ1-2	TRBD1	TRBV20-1	TGCAGTGCTAGTAGGGACAGGGGGCTATATGGCTACACCTTC	CSASRDRGLYGYTF
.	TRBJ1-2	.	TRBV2	TGTGCCAGCAGTGGACAGAAAGATTATGGCTACACCTTC	CASSGQKDYGYTF
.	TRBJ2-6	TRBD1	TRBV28	TGTGCCAGTGTTGGGACAGAACTCTCTGGGGCCAACGTCCTGACTTTC	CASVGTELSGANVLTF
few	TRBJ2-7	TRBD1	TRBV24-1	TGTGCCACCAGTGCGCCACCGGGACAGGGGGACCACGAGCAGTACTTC	CATSAPPGQGDHEQYF
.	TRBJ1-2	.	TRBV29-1	TGCAGCGTTGAAATGGTCAGGTCTGATGGCTACACCTTC	CSVEMVRSDGYTF
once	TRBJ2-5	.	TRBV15	TGTGCCACCAGTGCGGTCCTCCGGGCGGAGGCCGAAGAGACCCAGTACTTC	CATSAVLRAEAEETQYF